These 9 T cell receptor beta chains were sequenced from one sample in a study of T-cell reconstitution after alpha-beta-depleted transplantation in children. As it was prepared, the TCRbeta library received unique molecular identifiers. TCRdb fed the PCR reads into MiXCR, producing one record per CDR3 protein. Among about a million distinct CDR3 sequences listed, roughly 31% were seen once. The sequenced sample was PBMCs, mostly from graft donor cells, obtained 360 days after TCRalphabeta/CD19-depleted stem cell transplant. These TCRs come from a boy under two years old who had a stem cell transplant for SCID, so the T cells may come from the graft donor.

This rearrangement joins TRBV20-1 to TRBJ2-7; maybe TRBD1 (6 bases). V was cut by 7 bases and J by 0 bases, with 19 bases left in between. Germline lookup yields CDR1 DFQATT and CDR2 SNEGSKA (reference sequence). This CDR3 is built from 15 residues. CDR3 loop: CSVRGGPKSSYEQYF. CDR3 coding DNA: TGCAGTGTCAGAGGGGGTCCTAAAAGCTCCTACGAGCAGTACTTC.

This clonotype was seen more than once but under ten times. The chain employs TRBV12-3 or TRBV12-4 and TRBJ2-3; 9 positions match TRBD2. The trim removed 6 bases at V and 3 bases at J, leaving 7 bases unmatched. The length of the CDR3 is 15 residues. The CDR3 nucleotides are TGTGCCAGCAGATCGGGGACTAGCAGTACAGATACGCAGTATTTT. This gives the protein CASRSGTSSTDTQYF.

This clonotype was found many times. The CDR3: CASSLGRVTGELFF. The CDR3 DNA follows: TGTGCCAGCAGCTTAGGAAGAGTGACCGGGGAGCTGTTTTTT. The chain joins TRBV7-8 to TRBJ2-2; D remains unclear. V was cut by 1 base and J by 5 bases, with 8 bases left in between. Per the germline V gene, CDR1 is SGHVS and CDR2 is FQNEAQ. This CDR3 spans 14 amino acids.

V usage is TRBV15 and J usage is TRBJ2-5; 12 nucleotides align to TRBD1. J was trimmed by 6 bases and V by 3 bases; bases with no gene match: 8. In germline, CDR1 is LNHNV, CDR2 YYDKDF (reference sequence). CDR3 length equals 16 residues. The CDR3 nucleotides read TGTGCCACCAGCAGCGACAGGGACAGGGGGCCAAAGACCCAGTACTTC. This gives the protein CATSSDRDRGPKTQYF.

J is TRBJ1-2 and V is TRBV12-3 or TRBV12-4; 7 bases are shared with TRBD1. V was clipped by 3 bases and J by 7 bases; unmatched bases: 8. The CDR3 loop spans 14 amino acids. The CDR3 DNA reads as TGTGCCAGCAGTTTTGGCAGGGGGTCCCGTGGCTACACCTTC. Translating gives CASSFGRGSRGYTF.

CDR3 sequence: CASSLVPGEDEAFF. The CDR3, as DNA: TGTGCCAGCAGCTTAGTTCCAGGGGAGGATGAAGCTTTCTTT. The chain is built from TRBV7-9 and TRBJ1-1; D might be TRBD1 (6 bases). CDR3 length: 14 residues. Germline V lookup: CDR1 SEHNR, CDR2 FQNEAQ (reference sequence). V lost 1 base to trimming and J lost 7 bases, with 13 bases between them.

This clonotype showed up just a few times. The genes are TRBV27 and TRBJ1-1; D is possibly TRBD1 (5 bases). This CDR3 spans 16 amino acids. Looked up from germline, CDR1 is MNHEY and CDR2 is SMNVEV (reference sequence). V shed 3 bases and J shed 1 base, with 15 bases lying between them. The CDR3 coding sequence is TGTGCCAGCAGTTTCATGTTCAGGGCCCCGAACACTGAAGCTTTCTTT. Translated, it gives CASSFMFRAPNTEAFF.

CDR3 coding DNA: TGTGCCAGCAGCTCTGACGCTGGGGCCAACGTCCTGACTTTC. Translation: CASSSDAGANVLTF. The chain combines TRBV12-3 or TRBV12-4 with TRBJ2-6; D unclear. The CDR3 runs 14 residues. Trimming took off 6 bases at V and 2 bases at J, with 8 bases between the two ends.

Many counts were recorded for this clonotype. This sequence joins TRBV4-1 and TRBJ2-3; D gene unclear. The ends were cut back, 0 bases at V and 2 bases at J, with 15 bases in the middle. The CDR3 totals 17 residues. Germline CDR1 is MGHRA and CDR2 is YSYEKL. As DNA, the CDR3 is TGCGCCAGCAGCCAAGATCGAGGCCTCTCCCACACAGATACGCAGTATTTT. Its translation: CASSQDRGLSHTDTQYF.